The 28 T cell receptor beta chains presented below share a single source sample, sequenced in a study of blood T cell repertoires in COVID-19. Only in-frame clones appear in the TCRdb table, and some are missing; sequencing was by immunoSEQ multiplex PCR. The sample consists of 180,000 or so clones, about 86% of them appearing once. Sequencing used peripheral blood. These receptors came from a man between 60 and 70 years old with acute or convalescent COVID-19.

This sequence joins TRBV28 and TRBJ1-1, with D possibly TRBD1 on 5 matching bases. CDR1 is MDHEN and CDR2 is SYDVKM in the germline V gene. The CDR3 is made up of 16 amino acids. The ends were cut back, 4 bases at V and 0 bases at J, with 15 bases in the middle. The DNA for the CDR3 is TGTGCCAGCAGTTCCCCGGGACTGAACATGAACACTGAAGCTTTCTTT. This translates into CASSSPGLNMNTEAFF.

J is TRBJ2-7 and V is TRBV2; 7 bases line up with TRBD2. The germline gives CDR1 SNHLY, CDR2 FYNNEI. The CDR3 sequence is 14 residues long. J gave up 2 bases and V 4 bases, and 5 bases lay outside the gene matches. In DNA form, the CDR3 reads TGTGCCAGCAGTGTCCGGGGACTACCCTACGAGCAGTACTTC. Encoded protein: CASSVRGLPYEQYF.

This clone was seen a single time. The V call is TRBV19, the J call TRBJ2-2; TRBD2 matches 8 bases. Germline CDR1 is LNHDA and CDR2 is SQIVND (reference sequence). V was pared by 4 bases and J by 4 bases, with 2 bases of the junction left unmatched. The CDR3 sequence is 14 residues long. CDR3 residues: CASSRLATTGELFF. The CDR3 nucleotides are TGTGCCAGTAGTAGACTAGCGACCACCGGGGAGCTGTTTTTT.

The rearrangement joins TRBV7-9 to TRBJ1-2, with 7 positions matching TRBD1. Germline V gene sequence: CDR1 SEHNR, CDR2 FQNEAQ (reference sequence). The CDR3 loop spans 13 amino acids. Trimming removed 5 bases from V and 4 bases from J; junction bases left unmatched: 4. The CDR3 region has the DNA TGTGCCAGCAGCGAGACAGGGCCCTATGGCTACACCTTC. Protein sequence: CASSETGPYGYTF. Variable domain in full (rest from reference TRBV7-9 and TRBJ1-2): DTGVSQNPRHKITKRGQNVTFRCDPISEHNRLYWYRQTLGQGPEFLTYFQNEAQLEKSRLLSDRFSAERPKGSFSTLEIQRTEQGDSAMYLCASSETGPYGYTFGSGTRLTVV.

The chain is built from TRBV29-1 and TRBJ2-7; D uncertain. Germline CDR1 and CDR2: SQVTM and ANQGSEA. The length of the CDR3 is 12 residues. CDR3 coding DNA: TGCGCAATTAGAGGATTCTCCTACGAGCAGTACTTC. Translation: CAIRGFSYEQYF.

This chain connects TRBV30 to TRBJ2-7, with 12 nucleotides matching TRBD1. Per the germline V gene, CDR1 is GTSNPN and CDR2 is SVGIG (reference sequence). The junction had 5 bases not matched to a gene; V was cut back by 5 bases and J by 3 bases. This CDR3 is 14 amino acids long. CDR3 bases: TGTGCCTGGGAGGGACAGGGGGCTATCTACGAGCAGTACTTC. This gives the protein CAWEGQGAIYEQYF.

The genes are TRBV28 and TRBJ2-2, with 7 bases that match TRBD1. V was pared by 6 bases and J by 9 bases, with 4 bases of the junction left unmatched. The CDR3 covers 12 residues. CDR1 and CDR2 from the germline V gene are MDHEN and SYDVKM. For the CDR3, the DNA is TGTGCCAGCAGCCCGACAGGGTGGGAGCTGTTTTTT. It yields the protein CASSPTGWELFF.

This clone occurred a few times. The chain is built from TRBV28 and TRBJ1-1; 7 bases are shared with TRBD1. CDR3 length: 12 amino acids. J was trimmed by 7 bases and V by 8 bases; bases with no gene match: 7. The V gene's germline CDR1 is MDHEN and CDR2 SYDVKM. The CDR3 reads CASGQQGHEAFF. CDR3 in DNA: TGTGCCAGCGGGCAACAGGGGCATGAAGCTTTCTTT.

The CDR3: CASSPIAGGHDEQFF. The CDR3 DNA sequence: TGTGCCAGCAGCCCCATAGCGGGAGGGCACGATGAGCAGTTCTTC. The genes are TRBV14 and TRBJ2-1, with TRBD2 matching over 11 bases. Trimming removed 4 bases from V and 8 bases from J; junction bases left unmatched: 7. CDR1 and CDR2 from the germline V gene are SGHDN and FVKESK. This CDR3 has 15 amino acids.

Notes on this clone: The junction differs from germline at one of its ends, possibly a read error. The CDR3 nucleotides are TGTGCCAGCAGCCCTCAGGGTCTTAGTTCCTCCTCTAACGAATTC. Translating it yields CASSPQGLSSSSNEF. The chain joins TRBV7-2 to TRBJ1-2; a possible D gene is TRBD1 (5 bases). The CDR3 consists of 15 residues. The germline CDR1 and CDR2 sequences are SGHTA and FQGNSA. Together with reference TRBV7-2 and TRBJ1-2, the CDR3 gives the full variable domain: GAGVSQSPSNKVTEKGKDVELRCDPISGHTALYWYRQSLGQGLEFLIYFQGNSAPDKSGLPSDRFSAERTGGSVSTLTIQRTQQEDSAVYLCASSPQGLSSSSNEFGSGTRLTVV.

The chain couples TRBV9 to TRBJ2-3, with 8 bases aligning to TRBD2. The J segment lost 4 bases and the V segment lost 0 bases, leaving 7 bases of the junction unmatched. The CDR3 spans 16 residues. Germline V gene sequence: CDR1 SGDLS, CDR2 YYNGEE. The CDR3 nucleotides read TGTGCCAGCAGCGTAGTCCTAGCGGGCGGATCAGATACGCAGTATTTT. Encoded protein: CASSVVLAGGSDTQYF.

This chain joins TRBV4-1 and TRBJ1-5; D is possibly TRBD1 (5 bases). The CDR3 runs 16 residues. Trimming removed 0 bases at V and 0 bases at J, with 9 bases between. Looked up from germline, CDR1 is MGHRA and CDR2 is YSYEKL. CDR3 nucleotide sequence: TGCGCCAGCAGCCAAGAGACAGTTTATAGCAATCAGCCCCAGCATTTT. Its translation is CASSQETVYSNQPQHF.

This chain links TRBV3-1 (or the pseudogene TRBV3-2) with TRBJ2-4; possible D gene TRBD2, 6 bases. Per the germline V gene, CDR1 is LGHDT and CDR2 is YNNKEL (reference sequence). Trimming removed 5 bases at V and 4 bases at J, with 12 bases between. The CDR3 totals 14 residues. CDR3 protein: CASSALATKNIQYF. The DNA for the CDR3 is TGTGCCAGCAGCGCCCTAGCGACAAAAAACATTCAGTACTTC.

The count of this clone is one. This chain uses TRBV7-6 with TRBJ2-7, with D hard to call. The length of the CDR3 is 11 residues. The V end lost 8 bases, the J end lost 3 bases, and 8 bases lay between the germline ends. Looked up from germline, CDR1 is SGHVS and CDR2 is FNYEAQ. The CDR3 loop is CASSSRYEQYF. In DNA, the CDR3 is TGTGCCAGCTCGTCGCGCTACGAGCAGTACTTC.

V and J are TRBV2 and TRBJ1-2; no reliable D call. CDR1 SNHLY and CDR2 FYNNEI come from the germline V gene. This CDR3 spans 15 amino acids. V lost 4 bases and J 8 bases, leaving 20 bases between the germline ends. CDR3 in amino acids: CASSASIGETLGYTF. The CDR3 DNA sequence: TGTGCCAGCAGTGCCTCGATTGGAGAAACCCTCGGCTACACCTTC.

The CDR3 DNA reads as TGTGCCACCAGCAGAGATCGTGGAGCTCTACACATATATTTT. The encoded protein is CATSRDRGALHIYF. This chain uses TRBV15 with TRBJ1-3; the D is unclear. Germline loops: CDR1 LNHNV, CDR2 YYDKDF (reference sequence). This CDR3 contains 14 residues. Trimming left V 0 bases short and J 12 bases short, with 15 bases between.

Note on this clone: Other DNA variants within this sample encode the same CDR3. The V gene is TRBV18, the J gene TRBJ1-3, with D perhaps TRBD1 (6 bases). V was trimmed by 3 bases and J by 0 bases, leaving 9 bases between them. The CDR3 runs 15 residues. Per the germline V gene, CDR1 is KGHSH and CDR2 is LQKENI. This CDR3 reads CASSPGQSSGNTIYF. CDR3 coding DNA: TGTGCCAGCTCACCGGGACAATCCTCTGGAAACACCATATATTTT.

The V call is TRBV29-1, the J call TRBJ2-1; 8 nucleotides agree with TRBD2. Germline values: CDR1 SQVTM, CDR2 ANQGSEA. Trimming at V came to 7 bases and at J to 4 bases, leaving 12 bases not matched to a gene. CDR3 length: 15 residues. CDR3 bases: TGCAGCGCGATGCCGGGACTAGGGTCGTACAATGAGCAGTTCTTC. Translation: CSAMPGLGSYNEQFF.

This clone was seen a single time. The chain links TRBV9 to TRBJ2-3; D may be TRBD1 (6 bases). With 3 bases removed from V and 2 bases from J, the gap between germline ends came to 13 bases. Germline CDR1 and CDR2: SGDLS and YYNGEE. This CDR3 region has 15 residues. In DNA, the CDR3 is TGTGCCAGCAGCGCACCTTGGGACAACACAGATACGCAGTATTTT. Translated: CASSAPWDNTDTQYF. The full variable domain, completed using reference TRBV9 and TRBJ2-3, is DSGVTQTPKHLITATGQRVTLRCSPRSGDLSVYWYQQSLDQGLQFLIQYYNGEERAKGNILERFSAQQFPDLHSELNLSSLELGDSALYFCASSAPWDNTDTQYFGPGTRLTVL.

This chain uses TRBV28 with TRBJ1-2; no definite D call. Germline V gives CDR1 MDHEN, CDR2 SYDVKM. The CDR3 totals 13 residues. Trimming removed 9 bases at V and 5 bases at J, with 16 bases between. The DNA for the CDR3 is TGTGCCAGTTACCCGGGGTTTGGGTATGGCTACACCTTC. It codes for CASYPGFGYGYTF.

This chain links TRBV9 with TRBJ2-1, with 8 bases matching TRBD2. From germline, CDR1 is SGDLS and CDR2 YYNGEE. This CDR3 comprises 15 residues. Trimming cost V 0 bases and J 3 bases; bases outside gene matches: 2. The CDR3: CASSVELAGYNEQFF. CDR3 nucleotides: TGTGCCAGCAGCGTAGAGCTAGCGGGCTACAATGAGCAGTTCTTC. Using reference TRBV9 and TRBJ2-1 for the parts outside the CDR3, the full variable domain is DSGVTQTPKHLITATGQRVTLRCSPRSGDLSVYWYQQSLDQGLQFLIQYYNGEERAKGNILERFSAQQFPDLHSELNLSSLELGDSALYFCASSVELAGYNEQFFGPGTRLTVL.

The V call is TRBV19, the J call TRBJ1-2, with D possibly matching TRBD1 (5 bases). This CDR3 has 14 amino acids. Germline V lookup: CDR1 LNHDA, CDR2 SQIVND (reference sequence). Trimming removed 7 bases from V and 4 bases from J, with 16 bases in between. The CDR3 coding sequence is TGTGCCAGTACACCGGGACTCAATGGCTATGGCTACACCTTC. The encoded protein is CASTPGLNGYGYTF. The full variable domain, its missing parts supplied by reference TRBV19 and TRBJ1-2, is DGGITQSPKYLFRKEGQNVTLSCEQNLNHDAMYWYRQDPGQGLRLIYYSQIVNDFQKGDIAEGYSVSREKKESFPLTVTSAQKNPTAFYLCASTPGLNGYGYTFGSGTRLTVV.

The chain carries TRBV30 and TRBJ2-7, with 7 nucleotides matching TRBD2. J gave up 0 bases and V 0 bases, and 5 bases lay outside the gene matches. The germline V gene encodes CDR1 GTSNPN and CDR2 SVGIG (reference sequence). This CDR3 region has 15 residues. Here the CDR3 DNA reads TGTGCCTGGAGTGTAGCGGGAATCGTCTCCTACGAGCAGTACTTC. Encoded protein: CAWSVAGIVSYEQYF.

V gene TRBV3-1 (or the pseudogene TRBV3-2) combines with J gene TRBJ2-1; 15 bases align to TRBD2. The CDR3 contains 18 residues. Germline V gene data show CDR1 as LGHDT and CDR2 as YNNKEL (reference sequence). Germline trimming cut 2 bases from V and 4 bases from J; bases unmatched to any gene: 6. CDR3 sequence (DNA): TGTGCCAGCAGCCAATACCGGACTAGCGGGAGGGATTACAATGAGCAGTTCTTC. Residues: CASSQYRTSGRDYNEQFF.

With regard to this clone: One junction end does not reproduce the germline sequence, and a read error may be involved. The rearrangement uses TRBV29-1 and TRBJ1-4; 8 positions agree with TRBD1. This CDR3 has 15 amino acids. Germline V gene lookup returns CDR1 SQVTM and CDR2 ANQGSEA. The DNA for the CDR3 is TGCAGCGTTGAAGAGGCAGGGGGCGCGAATGGAAAACTGTTTTTT. Translating it yields CSVEEAGGANGKLFF.

The gene calls are TRBV6-5 and TRBJ2-5; TRBD2 aligns across 8 bases. CDR3 length: 14 amino acids. The V and J ends lost 6 bases and 4 bases, in that order; junction bases with no gene match: 7. The germline gives CDR1 MNHEY, CDR2 SVGAGI. The CDR3, as DNA: TGTGCCAGCAGCGAGCTCGGGAGGGGAGAGACCCAGTACTTC. Its protein product is CASSELGRGETQYF.

The V call is TRBV18, the J call TRBJ2-7, with 8 positions matching TRBD1. The J segment lost 3 bases and the V segment lost 3 bases, leaving 4 bases of the junction unmatched. The CDR3 extends over 14 amino acids. CDR1 is KGHSH and CDR2 is LQKENI in the germline V gene. DNA for the CDR3: TGTGCCAGCTCACCCGGGACAGGATTCTACGAGCAGTACTTC. Residues: CASSPGTGFYEQYF.

The chain couples TRBV28 to TRBJ2-5; the D is unclear. With 5 bases removed from V and 5 bases from J, the gap between germline ends came to 12 bases. CDR3 length: 13 amino acids. CDR1 MDHEN and CDR2 SYDVKM come from the germline V gene. CDR3: CASSTTLQETQYF. CDR3 nucleotide sequence: TGTGCCAGCAGTACGACGCTACAGGAGACCCAGTACTTC.